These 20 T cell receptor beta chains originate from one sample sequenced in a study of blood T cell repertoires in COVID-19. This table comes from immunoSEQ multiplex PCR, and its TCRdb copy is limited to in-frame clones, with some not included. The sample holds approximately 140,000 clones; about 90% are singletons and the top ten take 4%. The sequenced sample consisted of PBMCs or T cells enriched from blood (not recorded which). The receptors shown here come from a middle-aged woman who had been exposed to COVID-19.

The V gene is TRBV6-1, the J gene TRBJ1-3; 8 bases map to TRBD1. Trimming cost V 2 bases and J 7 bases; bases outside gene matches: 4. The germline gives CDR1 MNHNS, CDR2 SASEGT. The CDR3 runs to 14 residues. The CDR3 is CASSELTGVNTIYF. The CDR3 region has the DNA TGTGCCAGCAGTGAACTGACAGGGGTCAACACCATATATTTT.

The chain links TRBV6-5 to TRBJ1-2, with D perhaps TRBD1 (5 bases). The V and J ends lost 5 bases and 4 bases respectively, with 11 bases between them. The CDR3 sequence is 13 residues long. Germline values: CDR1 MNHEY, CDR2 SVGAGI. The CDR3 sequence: CASSMDITYGYTF. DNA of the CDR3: TGTGCCAGCAGTATGGACATCACCTATGGCTACACCTTC.

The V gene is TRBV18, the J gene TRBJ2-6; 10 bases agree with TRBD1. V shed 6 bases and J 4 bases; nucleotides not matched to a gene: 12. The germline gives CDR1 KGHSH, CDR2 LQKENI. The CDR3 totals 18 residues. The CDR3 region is CASSPVSGTGVGANVLTF. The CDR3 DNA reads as TGTGCCAGCTCCCCAGTTTCGGGGACAGGGGTCGGGGCCAACGTCCTGACTTTC.

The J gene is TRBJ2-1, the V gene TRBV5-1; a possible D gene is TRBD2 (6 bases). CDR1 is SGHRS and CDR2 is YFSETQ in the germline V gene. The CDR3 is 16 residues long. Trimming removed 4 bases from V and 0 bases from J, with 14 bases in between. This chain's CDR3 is CASSEIAVSSYNEQFF. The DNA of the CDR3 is TGCGCCAGCAGCGAAATAGCGGTGAGCTCCTACAATGAGCAGTTCTTC.

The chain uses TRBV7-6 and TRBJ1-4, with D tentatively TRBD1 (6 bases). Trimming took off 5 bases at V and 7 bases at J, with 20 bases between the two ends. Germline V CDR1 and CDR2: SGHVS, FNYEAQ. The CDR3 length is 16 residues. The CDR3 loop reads CASSAQQGQTGEKLFF. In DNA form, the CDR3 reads TGTGCCAGCAGCGCGCAACAGGGCCAAACGGGTGAAAAACTGTTTTTT.

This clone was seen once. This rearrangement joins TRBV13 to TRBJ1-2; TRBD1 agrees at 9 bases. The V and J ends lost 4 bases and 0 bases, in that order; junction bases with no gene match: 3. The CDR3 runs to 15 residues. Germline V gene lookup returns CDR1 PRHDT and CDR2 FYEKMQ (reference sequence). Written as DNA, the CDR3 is TGTGCCAGCAGCTCCGGGACAGGGACTAACTATGGCTACACCTTC. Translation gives CASSSGTGTNYGYTF. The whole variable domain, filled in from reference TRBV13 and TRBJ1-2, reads AAGVIQSPRHLIKEKRETATLKCYPIPRHDTVYWYQQGPGQDPQFLISFYEKMQSDKGSIPDRFSAQQFSDYHSELNMSSLELGDSALYFCASSSGTGTNYGYTFGSGTRLTVV.

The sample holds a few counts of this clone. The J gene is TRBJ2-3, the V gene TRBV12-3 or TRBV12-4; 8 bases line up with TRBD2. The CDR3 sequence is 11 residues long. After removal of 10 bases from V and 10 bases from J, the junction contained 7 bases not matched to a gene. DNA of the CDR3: TGTGCCACCCAAACGGGACTAGCGCAGTATTTT. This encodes CATQTGLAQYF.

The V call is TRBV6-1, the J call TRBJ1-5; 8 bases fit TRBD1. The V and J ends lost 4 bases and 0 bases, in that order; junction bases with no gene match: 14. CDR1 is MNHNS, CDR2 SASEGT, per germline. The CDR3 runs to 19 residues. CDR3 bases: TGTGCCAGCAGTGGAGATTCCAGGGGGCGAACATATAGCAATCAGCCCCAGCATTTT. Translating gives CASSGDSRGRTYSNQPQHF.

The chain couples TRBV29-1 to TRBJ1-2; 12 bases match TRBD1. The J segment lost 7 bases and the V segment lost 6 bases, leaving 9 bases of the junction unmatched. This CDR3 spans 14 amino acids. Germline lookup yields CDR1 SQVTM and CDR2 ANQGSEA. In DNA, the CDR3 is TGCAGCGTCGACCAGGGACAGGGGGCCGCTGGCTACACCTTC. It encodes CSVDQGQGAAGYTF.

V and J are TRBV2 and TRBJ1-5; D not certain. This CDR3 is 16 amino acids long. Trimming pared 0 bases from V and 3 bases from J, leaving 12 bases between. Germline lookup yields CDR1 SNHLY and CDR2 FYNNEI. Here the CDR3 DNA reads TGTGCCAGCAGTGAAGCGCTTGGGCAGAACAATCAGCCCCAGCATTTT. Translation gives CASSEALGQNNQPQHF.

CDR3 residues: CASSFSRTALNTDTQYF. The CDR3 DNA reads as TGTGCCAGCAGTTTTTCGAGGACAGCACTAAACACAGATACGCAGTATTTT. The chain links TRBV6-2 or TRBV6-3 to TRBJ2-3; tentative D call: TRBD1 (6 bases). The ends were cut back, 4 bases at V and 2 bases at J, with 19 bases in the middle. The CDR3 is 17 residues long. The V gene's germline CDR1 is MNHEY and CDR2 SVGEGT.

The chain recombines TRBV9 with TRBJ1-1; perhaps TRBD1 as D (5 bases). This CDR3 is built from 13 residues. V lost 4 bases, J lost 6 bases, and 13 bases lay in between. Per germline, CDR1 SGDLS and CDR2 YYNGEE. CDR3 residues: CASSLGGSAEAFF. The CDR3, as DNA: TGTGCCAGCAGCCTTGGGGGGTCCGCTGAAGCTTTCTTT.

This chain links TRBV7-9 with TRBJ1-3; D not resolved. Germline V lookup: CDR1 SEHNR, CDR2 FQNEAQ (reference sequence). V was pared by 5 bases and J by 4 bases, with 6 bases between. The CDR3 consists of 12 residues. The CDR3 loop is CASSTEGNTIYF. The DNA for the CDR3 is TGTGCCAGCAGCACGGAGGGAAACACCATATATTTT.

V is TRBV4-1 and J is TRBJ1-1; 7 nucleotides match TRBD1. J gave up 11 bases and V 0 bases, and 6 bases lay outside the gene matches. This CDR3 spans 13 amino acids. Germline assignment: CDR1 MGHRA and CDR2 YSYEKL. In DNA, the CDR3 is TGCGCCAGCAGCCAAGAGGGCAGGGGGTACGCTTTCTTT. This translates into CASSQEGRGYAFF.

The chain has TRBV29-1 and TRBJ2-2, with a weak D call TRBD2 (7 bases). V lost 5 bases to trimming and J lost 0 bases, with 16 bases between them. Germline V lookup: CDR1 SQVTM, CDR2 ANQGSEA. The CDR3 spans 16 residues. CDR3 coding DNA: TGCAGCGTTCAAGGGGGACTATCAGCGAACACCGGGGAGCTGTTTTTT. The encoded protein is CSVQGGLSANTGELFF.

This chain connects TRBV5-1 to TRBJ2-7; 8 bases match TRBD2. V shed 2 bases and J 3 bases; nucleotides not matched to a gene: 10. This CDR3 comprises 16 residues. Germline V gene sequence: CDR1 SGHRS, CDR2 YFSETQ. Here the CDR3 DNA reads TGCGCCAGCAGCTTTAGCGGGATAGGCTCAGGCTACGAGCAGTACTTC. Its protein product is CASSFSGIGSGYEQYF.

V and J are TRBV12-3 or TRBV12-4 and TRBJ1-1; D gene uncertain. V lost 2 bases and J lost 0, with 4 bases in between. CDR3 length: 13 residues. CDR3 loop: CASSLRLNTEAFF. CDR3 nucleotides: TGTGCCAGCAGTTTACGGTTGAACACTGAAGCTTTCTTT.

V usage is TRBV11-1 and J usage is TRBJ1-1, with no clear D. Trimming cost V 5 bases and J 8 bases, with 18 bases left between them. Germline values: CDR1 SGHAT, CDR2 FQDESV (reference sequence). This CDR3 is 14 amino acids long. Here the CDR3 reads CASSSRGGLTEAFF. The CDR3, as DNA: TGTGCCAGCAGCAGCAGAGGTGGCTTAACCGAAGCTTTCTTT.

CDR3 sequence reads: CASSLLGGRSTGELFF. In DNA, the CDR3 is TGTGCCAGCAGCTTGCTGGGTGGGAGGTCCACCGGGGAGCTGTTTTTT. The chain links TRBV13 to TRBJ2-2, with D possibly matching TRBD2 (6 bases). Per germline, CDR1 PRHDT and CDR2 FYEKMQ (reference sequence). This CDR3 is 16 amino acids long. The V end was cut by 3 bases, the J end by 4 bases, with 15 bases between.

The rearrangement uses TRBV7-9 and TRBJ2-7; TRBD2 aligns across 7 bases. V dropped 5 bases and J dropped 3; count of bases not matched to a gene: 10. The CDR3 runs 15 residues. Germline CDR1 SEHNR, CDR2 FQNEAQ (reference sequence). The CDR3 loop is CASSDLQSGIYEQYF. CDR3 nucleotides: TGTGCCAGCAGCGACTTGCAAAGCGGGATCTACGAGCAGTACTTC.